Below, 23 T cell receptor beta chains from the same sample are listed, as sequenced in a study of blood T cell repertoires in COVID-19. The repertoire was sequenced with immunoSEQ multiplex PCR; TCRdb's copy has only in-frame clones and lacks some. Of 2,500 to 4,000 clones in the sample, 75% to 90% were seen once. The sample taken for sequencing was peripheral blood. These receptors were obtained from a human donor with active COVID-19. The donor label of this sample is uncertain.

The rearrangement uses TRBV7-9 and TRBJ1-4, with a tentative D call TRBD1 (5 bases). The CDR3 loop spans 14 amino acids. Germline CDR1 is SEHNR and CDR2 is FQNEAQ (reference sequence). Trimming removed 3 bases from V and 7 bases from J, with 12 bases in between. The CDR3 is CASSFAGLTEKLFF. The DNA of the CDR3 is TGTGCCAGCAGCTTCGCAGGGCTGACTGAAAAACTGTTTTTT.

This clone was counted a few times. The CDR3 region has the DNA TGTGCCAGCAGCTCCCAGGGTTCCTACGAGCAGTACGTC. Translation: CASSSQGSYEQYV. V usage is TRBV21-1 and J usage is TRBJ2-7; the tabulated D call, TRBD1, remains unverified against the DNA. TRBV21-1 constitutes a pseudogene. CDR3 length equals 13 residues.

The chain links TRBV7-9 to TRBJ2-7; 11 bases fit TRBD1. The CDR3 extends over 16 amino acids. V lost 1 base to trimming and J lost 4 bases; unmatched junction nucleotides: 6. The germline V gene encodes CDR1 SEHNR and CDR2 FQNEAQ (reference sequence). CDR3 sequence: CASSLGTGGAGYEQYF. The CDR3 DNA reads as TGTGCCAGCAGCTTAGGGACAGGGGGCGCGGGTTACGAGCAGTACTTC.

The CDR3 bases are TGTGCCAGCAGCCCCGGGTACAATGAGCAGTTCTTC. Its translation: CASSPGYNEQFF. This chain links TRBV7-9 with TRBJ2-1; D call uncertain. The germline V gene has CDR1 SEHNR and CDR2 FQNEAQ (reference sequence). Trimming removed 5 bases from V and 4 bases from J, with 6 bases in between. The CDR3 consists of 12 residues.

The V gene is TRBV25-1, the J gene TRBJ2-1; D may be TRBD2 (5 bases). Germline CDR1 is MGHDK and CDR2 is SYGVNS. V lost 6 bases, J lost 9 bases, and 12 bases lay in between. The length of the CDR3 is 12 residues. The CDR3 DNA sequence: TGTGCCAGCAGACTAGTCGTCGGTGAGCAGTTCTTC. This encodes CASRLVVGEQFF.

This chain joins TRBV3-1 (or the pseudogene TRBV3-2) and TRBJ2-2; no clear D gene. V lost 2 bases, J lost 0 bases, and 10 bases lay in between. This CDR3 spans 16 amino acids. Germline loops: CDR1 LGHDT, CDR2 YNNKEL (reference sequence). CDR3 loop: CASSQSQTANTGELFF. The CDR3 DNA reads as TGTGCCAGCAGCCAATCACAGACGGCGAACACCGGGGAGCTGTTTTTT.

The V and J genes are TRBV14 and TRBJ2-5; D might be TRBD2 (6 bases). This CDR3 has 18 residues. Per germline, CDR1 SGHDN and CDR2 FVKESK. The ends were cut back, 0 bases at V and 7 bases at J, with 24 bases in the middle. The CDR3 DNA is TGTGCCAGCAGCCAAGATTGGCCGGACGGGGGTCGGGCACGGACCCAGTACTTC. Translation gives CASSQDWPDGGRARTQYF.

The chain is built from TRBV6-4 and TRBJ2-7; possibly TRBD1 for D (6 bases). CDR3 size: 15 residues. V lost 6 bases and J lost 7, with 22 bases in between. Germline CDR1 is MRHNA and CDR2 is SNTAGT. As DNA, the CDR3 is TGTGCCAGCAGAAGACAGGTCGCCCCCTACGGAGAGCAGTACTTC. This sequence encodes CASRRQVAPYGEQYF.

There are a few counts of this clone. The chain employs TRBV6-1 and TRBJ2-1; TRBD1 agrees at 8 bases. Germline values: CDR1 MNHNS, CDR2 SASEGT. J gave up 5 bases and V 2 bases, and 8 bases lay outside the gene matches. This CDR3 spans 16 amino acids. The CDR3 region is CASSEWTRGLNNEQFF. The DNA of the CDR3 is TGTGCCAGCAGTGAATGGACCAGGGGGCTAAACAATGAGCAGTTCTTC.

The chain employs TRBV12-5 and TRBJ1-2; TRBD1 agrees at 7 bases. This CDR3 is 15 amino acids long. Trimming cost V 5 bases and J 4 bases; bases outside gene matches: 10. The germline V gene encodes CDR1 LGHNT and CDR2 FRNRAP. The CDR3 DNA reads as TGTGCTAGTGGTCCGGAGGGGGCGCCGGGCTATGGCTACACCTTC. This encodes CASGPEGAPGYGYTF.

The table lists this clone with a count of one. The V call is TRBV27, the J call TRBJ2-1, with D possibly matching TRBD1 (5 bases). This CDR3 is 15 amino acids long. The V gene lost 3 bases and the J gene lost 2 bases, with 11 bases spanning the gap. The germline V gene encodes CDR1 MNHEY and CDR2 SMNVEV (reference sequence). CDR3 amino acids: CASSLVRVAYNEQFF. CDR3 bases: TGTGCCAGCAGTTTGGTCAGGGTCGCCTACAATGAGCAGTTCTTC.

The rearrangement uses TRBV7-3 and TRBJ2-1; 9 bases agree with TRBD2. Looked up from germline, CDR1 is SGHTA and CDR2 is FQGTGA. The CDR3 has 15 amino acids. Trimming at V came to 2 bases and at J to 5 bases, leaving 4 bases not matched to a gene. The CDR3 nucleotides read TGTGCCAGCAGCTTAGCGGGAGGGCCCAACAATGAGCAGTTCTTC. Translating it yields CASSLAGGPNNEQFF.

The V gene is TRBV9, the J gene TRBJ2-1; D remains ambiguous. Trimming shortened V by 0 bases and J by 2 bases, and 9 bases separated the two germline ends. There are 15 residues in the CDR3. The germline V gene encodes CDR1 SGDLS and CDR2 YYNGEE. DNA of the CDR3: TGTGCCAGCAGCGTAGCCAGCGACCCCTACAATGAGCAGTTCTTC. Residues: CASSVASDPYNEQFF.

This rearrangement joins TRBV11-2 to TRBJ2-7; D might be TRBD2 (5 bases). CDR3 length equals 15 residues. The V end was cut by 1 base, the J end by 4 bases, with 14 bases between. Germline loops: CDR1 SGHAT, CDR2 FQNNGV. CDR3: CASSLGWEGGYEQYF. The CDR3 DNA reads TGTGCCAGCAGCTTAGGGTGGGAAGGAGGTTACGAGCAGTACTTC. The whole variable domain, remainder taken from reference TRBV11-2 and TRBJ2-7, is EAGVAQSPRYKIIEKRQSVAFWCNPISGHATLYWYQQILGQGPKLLIQFQNNGVVDDSQLPKDRFSAERLKGVDSTLKIQPAKLEDSAVYLCASSLGWEGGYEQYFGPGTRLTVT.

The chain has TRBV5-6 and TRBJ2-7; the D gene is possibly TRBD1 (6 bases). Germline V lookup: CDR1 SGHDT, CDR2 YYEEEE. The V gene lost 0 bases and the J gene lost 3 bases, with 10 bases spanning the gap. The CDR3 has 14 residues. This CDR3 reads CASSLGTVDYEQYF. The CDR3, as DNA: TGTGCCAGCAGCTTGGGGACAGTTGACTACGAGCAGTACTTC.

V and J are TRBV4-1 and TRBJ2-2; 9 nucleotides match TRBD1. Per the germline V gene, CDR1 is MGHRA and CDR2 is YSYEKL. CDR3 size: 16 residues. V shed 4 bases and J 4 bases; nucleotides not matched to a gene: 7. CDR3 nucleotide sequence: TGCGCCAGCAGCCCTGAGGGACAGGGTCTCACCGGGGAGCTGTTTTTT. Its translation: CASSPEGQGLTGELFF.

This rearrangement joins TRBV19 to TRBJ2-4; 8 bases match TRBD1. The CDR3 is 13 residues long. Germline V gives CDR1 LNHDA, CDR2 SQIVND (reference sequence). V trimming: 10 bases; J trimming: 2 bases; junction bases outside the gene matches: 4. The CDR3 loop is CATGQGPKNIQYF. For the CDR3, the DNA is TGTGCCACCGGACAGGGTCCCAAAAACATTCAGTACTTC.

This rearrangement joins TRBV19 to TRBJ1-4; 9 bases fit TRBD1. This CDR3 spans 14 amino acids. Germline CDR1 reads LNHDA; CDR2 reads SQIVND (reference sequence). Trimming at V came to 7 bases and at J to 10 bases, leaving 10 bases not matched to a gene. The CDR3 protein is CASIPGQGFRKLFF. CDR3 sequence (DNA): TGTGCCAGTATCCCGGGACAGGGCTTTCGAAAACTGTTTTTT.

This clone has a single count. The gene calls are TRBV6-4 and TRBJ2-7; perhaps TRBD1 as D (6 bases). Germline V lookup: CDR1 MRHNA, CDR2 SNTAGT. This CDR3 comprises 14 residues. Trimming removed 7 bases from V and 6 bases from J, with 19 bases in between. The CDR3 DNA sequence: TGTGCCAGCACGGGGACCAGGGGACATGGCGAGCAGTACTTC. It yields the protein CASTGTRGHGEQYF.

The chain is built from TRBV9 and TRBJ1-2; weak D call: TRBD1 (6 bases). The germline V gene has CDR1 SGDLS and CDR2 YYNGEE. Trimming removed 3 bases at V and 4 bases at J, with 16 bases between. This CDR3 has 15 amino acids. This CDR3 reads CASSESQGSLYGYTF. DNA for the CDR3: TGTGCCAGCAGCGAATCGCAGGGGTCCCTCTATGGCTACACCTTC.

CDR3 sequence: CASRGQVEAFF. Written as DNA, the CDR3 is TGTGCCAGCAGGGGACAGGTTGAAGCTTTCTTT. The chain has TRBV6-5 and TRBJ1-1; 8 bases agree with TRBD1. The CDR3 runs 11 residues. The trim removed 6 bases at V and 7 bases at J, leaving 1 base unmatched. CDR1 is MNHEY, CDR2 SVGAGI, per germline.

The V call is TRBV28, the J call TRBJ1-5; 7 bases map to TRBD1. Germline CDR1 and CDR2: MDHEN and SYDVKM. CDR3 length equals 15 residues. Trimming cost V 6 bases and J 2 bases; bases outside gene matches: 7. CDR3 nucleotide sequence: TGTGCCAGCAGCCGTCGCAGGGGGGGCAATCAGCCCCAGCATTTT. Residues: CASSRRRGGNQPQHF. Filled out from reference TRBV28 and TRBJ1-5, the complete variable domain reads DVKVTQSSRYLVKRTGEKVFLECVQDMDHENMFWYRQDPGLGLRLIYFSYDVKMKEKGDIPEGYSVSREKKERFSLILESASTNQTSMYLCASSRRRGGNQPQHFGDGTRLSIL.

A single count supports this clone. This chain uses TRBV24-1 with TRBJ1-2; D is perhaps TRBD1 (6 bases). Germline V gene sequence: CDR1 KGHDR, CDR2 SFDVKD. The V gene lost 10 bases and the J gene lost 7 bases, with 18 bases spanning the gap. The CDR3 consists of 13 residues. This chain's CDR3 is CATQSGGASGYTF. Here the CDR3 DNA reads TGTGCCACTCAGTCGGGGGGCGCCTCTGGCTACACCTTC.